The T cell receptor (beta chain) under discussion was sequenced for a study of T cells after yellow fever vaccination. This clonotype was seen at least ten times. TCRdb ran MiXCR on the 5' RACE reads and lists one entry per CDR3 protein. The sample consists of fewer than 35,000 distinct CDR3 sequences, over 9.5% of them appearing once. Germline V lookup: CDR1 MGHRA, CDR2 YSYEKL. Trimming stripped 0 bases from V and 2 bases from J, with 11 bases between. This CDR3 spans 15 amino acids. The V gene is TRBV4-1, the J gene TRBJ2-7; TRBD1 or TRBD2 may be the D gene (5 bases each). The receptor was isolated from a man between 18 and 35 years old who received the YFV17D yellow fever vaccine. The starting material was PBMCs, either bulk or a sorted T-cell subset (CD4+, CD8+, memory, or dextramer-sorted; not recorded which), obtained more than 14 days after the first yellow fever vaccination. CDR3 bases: TGCGCCAGCAGCCAAGAGTCCGGGGCCCCCTACGAGCAGTACTTC. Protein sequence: CASSQESGAPYEQYF.